Included here is one TCR beta chain sequence, with context. The data stem from a study of blood T cell repertoires in COVID-19. Generated by immunoSEQ multiplex PCR, the TCRdb table keeps only in-frame clones and is missing some. The data show more than 90,000 clones, with 72% seen just once and around 23% held by the top ten. The TCR originated in a woman in her sixties in a cohort sampled during active or convalescent COVID-19. Sequenced input: peripheral blood.

CDR3 sequence reads: CASTRQGGRTGVNEQFF. The CDR3, as DNA: TGTGCCAGCACTAGACAAGGTGGACGTACGGGGGTCAATGAGCAGTTCTTC. This chain connects TRBV28 to TRBJ2-1, with D possibly being TRBD2 (6 bases). Trimming took 7 bases from V and 6 from J, leaving 25 bases between them. The CDR3 covers 17 residues. CDR1 is MDHEN and CDR2 is SYDVKM in the germline V gene.